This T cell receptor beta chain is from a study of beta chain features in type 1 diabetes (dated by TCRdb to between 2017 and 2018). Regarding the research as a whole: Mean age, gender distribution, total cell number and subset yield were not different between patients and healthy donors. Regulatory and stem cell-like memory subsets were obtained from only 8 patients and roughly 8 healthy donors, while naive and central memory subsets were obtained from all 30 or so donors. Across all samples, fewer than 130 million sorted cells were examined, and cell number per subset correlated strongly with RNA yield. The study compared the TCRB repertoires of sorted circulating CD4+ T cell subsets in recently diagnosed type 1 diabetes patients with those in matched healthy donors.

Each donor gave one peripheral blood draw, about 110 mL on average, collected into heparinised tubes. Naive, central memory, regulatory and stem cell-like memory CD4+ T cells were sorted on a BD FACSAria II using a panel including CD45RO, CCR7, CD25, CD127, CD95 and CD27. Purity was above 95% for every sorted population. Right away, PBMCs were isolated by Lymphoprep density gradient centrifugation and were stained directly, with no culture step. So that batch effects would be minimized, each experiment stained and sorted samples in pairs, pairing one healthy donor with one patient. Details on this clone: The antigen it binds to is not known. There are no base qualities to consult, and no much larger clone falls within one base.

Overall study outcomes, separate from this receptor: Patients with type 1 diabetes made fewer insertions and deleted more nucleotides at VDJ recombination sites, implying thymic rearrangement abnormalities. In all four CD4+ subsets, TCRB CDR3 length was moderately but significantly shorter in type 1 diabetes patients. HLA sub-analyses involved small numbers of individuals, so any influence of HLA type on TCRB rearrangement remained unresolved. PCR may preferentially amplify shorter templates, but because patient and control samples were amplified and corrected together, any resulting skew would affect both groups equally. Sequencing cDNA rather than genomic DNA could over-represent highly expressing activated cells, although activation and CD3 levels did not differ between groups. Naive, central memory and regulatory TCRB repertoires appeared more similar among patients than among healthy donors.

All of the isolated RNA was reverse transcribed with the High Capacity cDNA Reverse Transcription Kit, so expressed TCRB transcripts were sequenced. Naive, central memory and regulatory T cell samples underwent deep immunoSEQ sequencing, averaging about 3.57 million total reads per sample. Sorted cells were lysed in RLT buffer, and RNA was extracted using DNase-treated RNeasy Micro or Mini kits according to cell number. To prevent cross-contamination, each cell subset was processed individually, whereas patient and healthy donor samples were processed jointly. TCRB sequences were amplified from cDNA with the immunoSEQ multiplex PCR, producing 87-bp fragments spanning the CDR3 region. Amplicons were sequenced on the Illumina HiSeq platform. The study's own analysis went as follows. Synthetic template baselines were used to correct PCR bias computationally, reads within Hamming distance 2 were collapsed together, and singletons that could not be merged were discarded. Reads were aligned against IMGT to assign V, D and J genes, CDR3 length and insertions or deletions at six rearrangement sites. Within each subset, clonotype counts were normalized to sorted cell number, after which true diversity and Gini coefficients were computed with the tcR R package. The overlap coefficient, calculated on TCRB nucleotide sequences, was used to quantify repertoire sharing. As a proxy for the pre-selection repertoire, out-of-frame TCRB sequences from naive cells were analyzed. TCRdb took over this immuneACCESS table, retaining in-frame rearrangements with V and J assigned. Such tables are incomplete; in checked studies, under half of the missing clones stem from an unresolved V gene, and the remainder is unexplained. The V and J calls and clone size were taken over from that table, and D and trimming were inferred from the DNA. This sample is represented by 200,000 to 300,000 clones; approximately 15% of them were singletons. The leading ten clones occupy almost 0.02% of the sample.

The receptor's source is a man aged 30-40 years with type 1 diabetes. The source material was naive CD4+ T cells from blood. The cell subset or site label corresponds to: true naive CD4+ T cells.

The bases read TGCAGTGCTATCCATAAAAACATTCAGTACTTC. This yields the protein CSAIHKNIQYF. The chain joins TRBV20-1 to TRBJ2-4; no confident D gene assignment can be made. A distance of 5 bases separates the germline ends of V and J, which lose 4 bases and 4 bases respectively. CDR1 and CDR2, looked up from the germline V gene (reference sequence), are DFQATT and SNEGSKA. From its cysteine to its phenylalanine, the CDR3 spans 11 amino acids. Only the CDR3 DNA stays, 33 bases, in frame from base 1.